What follows are 21 T cell receptor beta chains derived from one specimen sequenced in a study of beta chain features in type 1 diabetes. Reverse transcribing all isolated RNA meant expressed TCRB transcripts were sequenced. TCRdb's table, derived via immunoSEQ multiplex PCR, lists solely in-frame clones and lacks some. The sample lists over 120,000 clones, about 9.2% occurring once. The sequencing sample was made of central memory CD4+ T cells from blood. The receptors were gathered from a man younger than 35 in good health.

The CDR3 bases are TGTGCCAGCAGCCAGCCGGGACAGGGGGATTCACCCCTCCACTTT. Translated, it gives CASSQPGQGDSPLHF. This chain uses TRBV7-9 with TRBJ1-6; 11 bases fit TRBD1. Per germline, CDR1 SEHNR and CDR2 FQNEAQ (reference sequence). The V and J ends lost 5 bases and 8 bases, in that order; junction bases with no gene match: 5. The CDR3 length is 15 residues.

The rearrangement links TRBV7-6 to TRBJ1-4, with TRBD1 as a possible D gene (5 bases). Trimming left V 2 bases short and J 9 bases short, with 13 bases between. The CDR3 consists of 14 residues. CDR1 is SGHVS, CDR2 FNYEAQ, per germline. CDR3 sequence reads: CASSLIGEGQKLFF. CDR3 DNA sequence: TGTGCCAGCAGCTTAATAGGGGAAGGCCAAAAACTGTTTTTT.

This clone was counted a few times. The rearrangement links TRBV29-1 to TRBJ1-1; tentatively, D is TRBD1 (6 bases). The V gene's germline CDR1 is SQVTM and CDR2 ANQGSEA. The CDR3 runs 12 residues. Trimming removed 5 bases at V and 4 bases at J, with 11 bases between. The CDR3 protein is CSVRSGVTEAFF. CDR3 nucleotide sequence: TGCAGCGTTCGATCAGGGGTCACTGAAGCTTTCTTT.

The chain recombines TRBV9 with TRBJ1-3, with 9 bases lining up with TRBD1. The CDR3 spans 15 residues. Germline V CDR1 and CDR2: SGDLS, YYNGEE. Unmatched junction bases numbered 8, after V lost 2 bases and J lost 8 bases. CDR3 loop: CASSVLGDRADTIYF. The CDR3 DNA sequence: TGTGCCAGCAGCGTTCTTGGGGACAGGGCGGACACCATATATTTT.

This clone was found a few times. The rearrangement links TRBV11-2 to TRBJ1-1; D unresolved. The CDR3 has 13 residues. From germline, CDR1 is SGHAT and CDR2 FQNNGV. Trimming stripped 5 bases from V and 10 bases from J, with 17 bases between. CDR3 protein: CASSPTLQGVAFF. In DNA, the CDR3 is TGTGCCAGCAGCCCTACGCTACAAGGAGTAGCTTTCTTT.

This clone was seen a handful of times. The chain carries TRBV4-3 and TRBJ1-1; D not certain. CDR1 and CDR2 (germline): LGHNA, YSLEER. The CDR3 runs to 15 residues. V lost 0 bases and J lost 11, with 19 bases in between. The CDR3 DNA reads TGCGCCAGCAGCCAAGATGGAGGCGGAGCTAGGGAGGCTTTCTTT. Encoded protein: CASSQDGGGAREAFF.

This chain joins TRBV4-2 and TRBJ2-7, with 8 bases aligning to TRBD2. Germline-derived CDR1 and CDR2 are LGHNA and YNFKEQ. The junction had 12 bases not matched to a gene; V was cut back by 0 bases and J by 5 bases. CDR3 size: 17 residues. CDR3 nucleotides: TGTGCCAGCAGCCAAGATCCCCAGGAGGCGGGGGGCCACGAGCAGTACTTC. Translating it yields CASSQDPQEAGGHEQYF.

This CDR3 reads CASSLVAGVYGYTF. The CDR3 coding sequence is TGTGCCAGCAGCTTAGTGGCAGGGGTCTATGGCTACACCTTC. The chain joins TRBV7-2 to TRBJ1-2; TRBD1 might be the D (6 bases). With 1 base removed from V and 4 bases from J, the gap between germline ends came to 10 bases. Germline loops: CDR1 SGHTA, CDR2 FQGNSA. The CDR3 contains 14 residues.

This clone has just a few counts. The chain is built from TRBV19 and TRBJ2-7; perhaps TRBD2 as D (6 bases). Deletions cut 5 bases from V and 1 base from J, with 15 bases between. The germline V gene encodes CDR1 LNHDA and CDR2 SQIVND (reference sequence). This CDR3 is built from 15 residues. Here the CDR3 DNA reads TGTGCCAGTAGTCCCGTGACGGGGGAATCCTACGAGCAGTACTTC. Amino acid sequence: CASSPVTGESYEQYF.

The CDR3 DNA sequence: TGTGCCTGGACCTTAGGGGGGGGAGTCACTGAAGCTTTCTTT. It yields the protein CAWTLGGGVTEAFF. The chain couples TRBV30 to TRBJ1-1; weak D call: TRBD1 (6 bases). V was trimmed by 4 bases and J by 4 bases, leaving 16 bases between them. The CDR3 runs to 14 residues. Germline V gene lookup returns CDR1 GTSNPN and CDR2 SVGIG (reference sequence).

The rearrangement uses TRBV4-2 and TRBJ1-2, with 7 positions matching TRBD1. This CDR3 comprises 14 residues. J gave up 4 bases and V 7 bases, and 9 bases lay outside the gene matches. The germline V gene has CDR1 LGHNA and CDR2 YNFKEQ. CDR3 sequence reads: CASNYPGQSYGYTF. The DNA for the CDR3 is TGTGCCAGCAACTATCCGGGACAGTCCTATGGCTACACCTTC.

The genes are TRBV5-4 and TRBJ2-7; possibly TRBD1 for D (5 bases). V lost 5 bases and J lost 6, with 18 bases in between. CDR3 length: 14 amino acids. Per germline, CDR1 SGHNT and CDR2 YYREEE (reference sequence). CDR3 loop: CASREGRATREQYF. CDR3 nucleotide sequence: TGTGCCAGCAGAGAAGGCAGGGCAACTCGCGAGCAGTACTTC.

This clone has a handful of counts. This rearrangement joins TRBV5-6 to TRBJ2-7; possibly TRBD1 for D (6 bases). Germline V gene sequence: CDR1 SGHDT, CDR2 YYEEEE. The CDR3 loop spans 14 amino acids. The V end was cut by 0 bases, the J end by 6 bases, with 13 bases between. CDR3 region: CASSLGQVKGEQYF. The CDR3 DNA reads as TGTGCCAGCAGCTTGGGACAGGTCAAAGGCGAGCAGTACTTC.

The chain has TRBV6-6 and TRBJ1-5, with unresolved D. V was trimmed by 7 bases and J by 5 bases, leaving 9 bases between them. Germline loops: CDR1 MNHNY, CDR2 SVGAGI (reference sequence). CDR3 length: 12 residues. DNA of the CDR3: TGTGCCAGCACACCGAGCGATCAGCCCCAGCATTTT. Its protein is CASTPSDQPQHF.

The chain couples TRBV7-6 to TRBJ2-7; 11 bases match TRBD2. Per the germline V gene, CDR1 is SGHVS and CDR2 is FNYEAQ. This CDR3 has 16 residues. V was pared by 4 bases and J by 6 bases, with 11 bases of the junction left unmatched. The chain's CDR3 is CASSSNSLAGASEQYF. The CDR3 nucleotides read TGTGCCAGCAGCTCCAACTCACTAGCGGGGGCCAGCGAGCAGTACTTC.

The V call is TRBV6-1, the J call TRBJ2-2, with 8 nucleotides matching TRBD1. The CDR3 has 15 residues. With V trimmed by 6 bases and J by 4 bases, 7 bases remained unmatched. Germline loops: CDR1 MNHNS, CDR2 SASEGT. CDR3 residues: CASRETTGATGELFF. The CDR3 nucleotides are TGTGCCAGCAGGGAGACGACAGGGGCCACCGGGGAGCTGTTTTTT.

This clone turned up a few times. J is TRBJ1-6 and V is TRBV4-2; D remains ambiguous. Deletions cut 1 base from V and 7 bases from J, with 14 bases between. The CDR3 has 16 residues. CDR1 and CDR2 (germline): LGHNA, YNFKEQ. The chain's CDR3 is CASSQGLGSTNSPLHF. CDR3 DNA: TGTGCCAGCAGCCAAGGATTAGGGAGTACAAATTCACCCCTCCACTTT.

The chain uses TRBV19 and TRBJ1-5; D remains ambiguous. Germline V gene sequence: CDR1 LNHDA, CDR2 SQIVND (reference sequence). Trimming removed 7 bases at V and 1 base at J, with 17 bases between. The CDR3 runs 16 residues. The chain's CDR3 is CASTPEWAVSNQPQHF. As DNA, the CDR3 is TGTGCCAGTACCCCCGAATGGGCCGTAAGCAATCAGCCCCAGCATTTT.

The rearrangement joins TRBV19 to TRBJ1-1; 8 bases line up with TRBD1. Germline V gene lookup returns CDR1 LNHDA and CDR2 SQIVND (reference sequence). The V segment lost 6 bases and the J segment 4 bases; nucleotides outside the gene matches: 7. The CDR3 is 14 amino acids. In nucleotides, the CDR3 is TGTGCCAGTAGGGAGAGACAGGGGTTCACTGAAGCTTTCTTT. This encodes CASRERQGFTEAFF.

This clone has more than one count but fewer than ten. The chain recombines TRBV7-8 with TRBJ1-5; maybe TRBD1 (5 bases). V dropped 1 base and J dropped 2 bases, with 18 bases sitting between them. Germline-derived CDR1 and CDR2 are SGHVS and FQNEAQ. CDR3 length equals 18 residues. Here the CDR3 DNA reads TGTGCCAGCAGCTTAGTTTCCGGGGGGTTGTTTCGCAATCAGCCCCAGCATTTT. It translates to CASSLVSGGLFRNQPQHF.

This clone was seen a few times. CDR3 loop: CASSSLGASTDTQYF. CDR3 bases: TGTGCCAGCAGTTCCTTGGGGGCTAGCACAGATACGCAGTATTTT. The rearrangement uses TRBV2 and TRBJ2-3; D is possibly TRBD1 (6 bases). The CDR3 has 15 residues. Looked up from germline, CDR1 is SNHLY and CDR2 is FYNNEI. V shed 5 bases and J shed 0 bases, with 12 bases lying between them.